This TCR beta chain was recovered during a study of blood T cell repertoires in COVID-19. Study as a whole: Both acute and convalescent COVID-19 samples were obtained from the United States, Italy and Spain. PBMCs, B-cell-depleted T cells, or T cells were the source of the cDNA or gDNA that made up the material.

The ends lost 7 bases at V and 0 bases at J; junction bases unmatched: 7. The CDR3 has 15 residues. Germline loops: CDR1 MDHEN, CDR2 SYDVKM. Original handling: The authors estimated nucleated cell counts from reference gene primer amplification. Repertoires were generated with immunoSEQ multiplex PCR, while TCRdb's copy carries only in-frame clones and drops some. V and J calls and clone size are copied from that table; D and trimming were computed from the DNA. The sample lists more than 90,000 clones; about 84% were seen once. The sample consisted of peripheral blood. The chain is built from TRBV28 and TRBJ1-1, with 8 positions matching TRBD1. This receptor was taken from a human donor in a cohort sampled during active COVID-19. The CDR3 is CASMDRAPLNTEAFF. The CDR3 DNA is TGTGCCAGCATGGACAGGGCCCCGCTGAACACTGAAGCTTTCTTT.